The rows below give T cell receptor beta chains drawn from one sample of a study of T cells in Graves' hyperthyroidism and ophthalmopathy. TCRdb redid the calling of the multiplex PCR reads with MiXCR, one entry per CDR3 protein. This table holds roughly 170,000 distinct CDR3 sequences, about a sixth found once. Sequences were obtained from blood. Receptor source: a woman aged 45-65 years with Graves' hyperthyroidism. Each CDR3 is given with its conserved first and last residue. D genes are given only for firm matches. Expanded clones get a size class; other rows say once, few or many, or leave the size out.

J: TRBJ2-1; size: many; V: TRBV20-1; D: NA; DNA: TGCAGTGCCCCCCTGGGGGCCCACAACAATGAGCAGTTCTTC; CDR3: CSAPLGAHNNEQFF
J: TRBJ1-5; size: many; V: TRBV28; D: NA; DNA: TGTGCCAGCAGTTTAGAGGGGAGAGCATATGGCAATCAGCCCCAGCATTTT; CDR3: CASSLEGRAYGNQPQHF
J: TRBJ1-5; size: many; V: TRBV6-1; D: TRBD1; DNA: TGTGCCAGCGTTGGACAGGGTAGGAATCAGCCCCAGCATTTT; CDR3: CASVGQGRNQPQHF
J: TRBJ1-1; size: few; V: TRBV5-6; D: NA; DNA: TGTGCCAGCAGAACGCGCGGCAGGAACACTGAAGCTTTCTTT; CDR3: CASRTRGRNTEAFF
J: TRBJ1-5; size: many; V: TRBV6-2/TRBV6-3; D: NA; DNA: TGTGCCAGCAGAGACACTAACAATCAGCCCCAGCATTTT; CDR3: CASRDTNNQPQHF
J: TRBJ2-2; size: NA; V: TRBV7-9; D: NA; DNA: TGTGCCAGCAGCTCTACAGGGGGAGGGGGGGAGCTGTTTTTT; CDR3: CASSSTGGGGELFF
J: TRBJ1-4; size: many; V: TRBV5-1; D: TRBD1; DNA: TGCGCCAGCAGCTTTGGCAGGGGGCCTGAAAAACTGTTTTTT; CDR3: CASSFGRGPEKLFF
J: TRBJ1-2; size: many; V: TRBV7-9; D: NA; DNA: TGTGCCAGCAGCTTTATGGACAGTCACAACTATGGCTACACCTTC; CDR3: CASSFMDSHNYGYTF
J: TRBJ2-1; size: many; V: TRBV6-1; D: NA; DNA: TGTGCCAGCAGGGCCCGGACAGCGGTAATGTTCTTC; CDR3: CASRARTAVMFF
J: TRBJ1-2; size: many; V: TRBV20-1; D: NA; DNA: TGCAGTGCAGCGGGGTCGTGGGATGGCTACACCTTC; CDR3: CSAAGSWDGYTF
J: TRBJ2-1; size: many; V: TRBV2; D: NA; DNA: TGTGCCAGCAGCTCGACAGGTTTAAGCTCCTACAATGAGCAGTTCTTC; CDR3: CASSSTGLSSYNEQFF
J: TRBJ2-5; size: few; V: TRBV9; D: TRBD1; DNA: TGTGCCAGCAGCCTGACAGGGTCAGAACAAGAGACCCAGTACTTC; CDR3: CASSLTGSEQETQYF
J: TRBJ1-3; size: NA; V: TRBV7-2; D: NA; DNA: TGTGCCAGCAGCTTGGTAGGCTTTTCTGGAAACACCATATATTTT; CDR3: CASSLVGFSGNTIYF
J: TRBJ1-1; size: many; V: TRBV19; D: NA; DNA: TGTGCCAGTAGTTCCGAGGATTACACTGAAGCTTTCTTT; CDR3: CASSSEDYTEAFF
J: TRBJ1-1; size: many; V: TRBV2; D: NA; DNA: TGTGCCAGCAGTGAAGGGGGAGAAGCTTTCTTT; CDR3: CASSEGGEAFF
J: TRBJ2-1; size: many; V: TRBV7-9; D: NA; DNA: TGTGCCAGCAGCTTAACCTCCTACAATGAGCAGTTCTTC; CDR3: CASSLTSYNEQFF
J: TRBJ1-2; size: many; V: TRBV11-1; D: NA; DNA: TGTGCCAGCAGCTTAGCAGGAACGGGCTACACCTTC; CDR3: CASSLAGTGYTF